Here is one T cell receptor beta chain with its context. The sample belongs to a study of CD8 T cells in Susac syndrome. The diagnostic criteria for definite or probable disease, as recently defined, were met by the patients with Susac syndrome. This CDR3 comprises 13 residues. V was cut by 7 bases and J by 1 base, with 10 bases left in between. Per germline, CDR1 SNHLY and CDR2 FYNNEI. Random hexamers served to reverse transcribe roughly 0.5 to 1 ug RNA. TCR beta CDR3 was amplified by immunoSEQ multiplex PCR. This amplification extended across 54 Vbeta and 13 Jbeta segments. TCRdb re-analysed the immunoSEQ multiplex PCR reads in MiXCR, keeping a single row per CDR3 protein. The table records 150,000 to 200,000 distinct CDR3 sequences, around 94% of them present only once.

This TCR was sampled from a human donor with Susac syndrome. V gene TRBV2 combines with J gene TRBJ1-1; D is unresolved. Sequencing was performed on CD4+ T cells from PBMCs. The CDR3 sequence: CASTLDGNTEAFF. Here the CDR3 DNA reads TGTGCCAGCACCCTGGACGGGAACACTGAAGCTTTCTTT. The full variable domain, with the rest looked up from reference TRBV2 and TRBJ1-1, is EPEVTQTPSHQVTQMGQEVILRCVPISNHLYFYWYRQILGQKVEFLVSFYNNEISEKSEIFDDQFSVERPDGSNFTLKIRSTKLEDSAMYFCASTLDGNTEAFFGQGTRLTVV.